Following are 13 T cell receptor beta chains from one sample sequenced in a study of T cells in Graves' hyperthyroidism and ophthalmopathy. Amplification targeted TCR beta CDR3 regions from RNA transcripts. First-round RT-PCR targeting the TCR CDR3 was performed with the HTBI primer set. MiXCR was run by TCRdb on the multiplex PCR reads, yielding one entry per CDR3 protein. Counted here are under 400,000 distinct CDR3 sequences, roughly 15% occurring once; the ten biggest clones make up about 21%. Sequencing input: blood. The receptors here all came from an older woman with Graves' ophthalmopathy.

The chain uses TRBV7-6 and TRBJ2-7; 7 bases align to TRBD2. The germline gives CDR1 SGHVS, CDR2 FNYEAQ. The CDR3 has 15 amino acids. After removal of 5 bases from V and 3 bases from J, the junction contained 10 bases not matched to a gene. CDR3 residues: CASSPGLRELYEQYF. In DNA, the CDR3 is TGTGCCAGCAGCCCCGGACTGCGGGAGCTCTACGAGCAGTACTTC.

This clonotype was seen repeatedly, ten times or more. The chain combines TRBV5-1 with TRBJ2-3; possibly TRBD1 or TRBD2 for D (5 bases each). The CDR3 is 14 amino acids. Germline V gene data show CDR1 as SGHRS and CDR2 as YFSETQ. Trimming shortened V by 7 bases and J by 11 bases, and 23 bases separated the two germline ends. In DNA, the CDR3 is TGCGCCAGCTCCCCCTGGGACCAGACCTTCGAGCAGTATTTT. Its protein is CASSPWDQTFEQYF. Drawing the rest from reference TRBV5-1 and TRBJ2-3, the complete variable domain is KAGVTQTPRYLIKTRGQQVTLSCSPISGHRSVSWYQQTPGQGLQFLFEYFSETQRNKGNFPGRFSGRQFSNSRSEMNVSTLELGDSALYLCASSPWDQTFEQYFGPGTRLTVL.

The rearrangement joins TRBV15 to TRBJ2-7, with a tentative D call TRBD1 (6 bases). CDR1 and CDR2 from the germline V gene are LNHNV and YYDKDF (reference sequence). Trimming took 1 base from V and 1 from J, leaving 11 bases between them. This CDR3 contains 15 residues. The CDR3 sequence: CATSRAAGASYEQYF. In nucleotides, the CDR3 is TGTGCCACCAGCAGAGCGGCAGGGGCTTCCTACGAGCAGTACTTC.

This clonotype was observed a handful of times. The CDR3 region has the DNA TGTGCCAGCAGTTTATACGGGACACACTATGGCTACACCTTC. Translation: CASSLYGTHYGYTF. The gene calls are TRBV27 and TRBJ1-2; tentative D call: TRBD1 (6 bases). There are 14 residues in the CDR3. Germline loops: CDR1 MNHEY, CDR2 SMNVEV (reference sequence). The V end lost 1 base, the J end lost 3 bases, and 9 bases lay between the germline ends.

This clonotype was picked up many times. The chain recombines TRBV28 with TRBJ2-5; D unclear. CDR3 size: 15 residues. The V end was cut by 4 bases, the J end by 4 bases, with 16 bases between. Germline CDR1 is MDHEN and CDR2 is SYDVKM. The CDR3 nucleotides read TGTGCCAGCAGTTCCCCACTCGGAAAGCGAGAGACCCAGTACTTC. As protein: CASSSPLGKRETQYF.

CDR3 in amino acids: CASSQLGGPFNEQFF. DNA of the CDR3: TGTGCCAGCAGCCAACTGGGTGGGCCTTTCAATGAGCAGTTCTTC. This rearrangement joins TRBV14 to TRBJ2-1, with D hard to call. CDR3 length: 15 amino acids. V lost 2 bases, J lost 6 bases, and 14 bases lay in between. Looked up from germline, CDR1 is SGHDN and CDR2 is FVKESK. Combining the CDR3 with reference TRBV14 and TRBJ2-1 gives the whole variable domain EAGVTQFPSHSVIEKGQTVTLRCDPISGHDNLYWYRRVMGKEIKFLLHFVKESKQDESGMPNNRFLAERTGGTYSTLKVQPAELEDSGVYFCASSQLGGPFNEQFFGPGTRLTVL.

This clonotype was recorded many times. The chain combines TRBV20-1 with TRBJ1-3; D call uncertain. The ends were cut back, 5 bases at V and 4 bases at J, with 3 bases in the middle. Germline assignment: CDR1 DFQATT and CDR2 SNEGSKA (reference sequence). The CDR3 spans 10 residues. CDR3 nucleotide sequence: TGCAGTGCTCTAGGAAACACCATATATTTT. Encoded protein: CSALGNTIYF.

The chain is built from TRBV19 and TRBJ2-2; no definite D call. Between the trimmed V and J ends, which lost 3 bases and 4 bases, there was a span of 9 bases. The CDR3 runs to 14 residues. The V gene's germline CDR1 is LNHDA and CDR2 SQIVND (reference sequence). The CDR3 DNA sequence: TGTGCCAGTAGTATTATGGGTCGCACCGGGGAGCTGTTTTTT. Translation gives CASSIMGRTGELFF.

On this clonotype: A much bigger clone sits one base away, suggesting this may be a read error. J is TRBJ2-7 and V is TRBV7-6; perhaps TRBD2 as D (5 bases). The CDR3 runs to 15 residues. The germline gives CDR1 SGHVS, CDR2 FNYEAQ. The CDR3 loop reads CAGSFGEGLSYEQYF. The CDR3 region has the DNA TGTGCCGGCAGCTTCGGCGAGGGCCTATCCTACGAGCAGTACTTC.

This clonotype was detected a few times. The gene calls are TRBV18 and TRBJ1-1; no firm D call. CDR1 is KGHSH and CDR2 is LQKENI in the germline V gene. V lost 3 bases and J 4 bases, leaving 9 bases between the germline ends. This CDR3 spans 13 amino acids. CDR3 protein: CASSPQVSTEAFF. CDR3 coding DNA: TGTGCCAGCTCACCCCAGGTGAGCACTGAAGCTTTCTTT.

V gene TRBV12-3 or TRBV12-4 combines with J gene TRBJ2-3; 8 bases align to TRBD2. The CDR3 spans 17 residues. V was clipped by 4 bases and J by 2 bases; unmatched bases: 11. The CDR3 DNA sequence: TGTGCCAGCAGTTCCTGGACACTAGCGGAAAACACAGATACGCAGTATTTT. This encodes CASSSWTLAENTDTQYF.

This clonotype was detected only a few times. The genes are TRBV19 and TRBJ2-5; no clear D. V lost 5 bases and J 2 bases, leaving 12 bases between the germline ends. This CDR3 is 14 amino acids long. Germline V gene lookup returns CDR1 LNHDA and CDR2 SQIVND (reference sequence). The DNA of the CDR3 is TGTGCCAGTAGTCAGACTGCTTCTCAAGAGACCCAGTACTTC. It is translated as CASSQTASQETQYF.

V and J are TRBV10-2 and TRBJ1-1; 7 nucleotides line up with TRBD1. CDR1 and CDR2 from the germline V gene are WSHSY and SAAADI. The CDR3 has 15 amino acids. V trimming: 6 bases; J trimming: 1 base; junction bases outside the gene matches: 8. The CDR3 bases are TGCGCCAGCAGCCTGTCGACAGGGTGGAACACTGAAGCTTTCTTT. The encoded protein is CASSLSTGWNTEAFF.